Below are 5 T cell receptor beta chains sequenced from a single sample in a study of blood T cell repertoires in COVID-19. The repertoire was sequenced with immunoSEQ multiplex PCR; TCRdb's copy has only in-frame clones and lacks some. The sample consists of fewer than 200,000 clones, about nine tenths of them appearing once. Sequenced material: peripheral blood. The source is a man aged 50-59 years with acute or convalescent COVID-19.

This chain links TRBV3-1 (or the pseudogene TRBV3-2) with TRBJ1-1, with D tentatively TRBD1 (5 bases). This CDR3 has 15 residues. Between the trimmed V and J ends, which lost 0 bases and 3 bases, there was a span of 11 bases. In germline, CDR1 is LGHDT, CDR2 YNNKEL (reference sequence). The CDR3 sequence: CASSQEGRGHTEAFF. CDR3 nucleotide sequence: TGTGCCAGCAGCCAAGAGGGGAGGGGCCACACTGAAGCTTTCTTT.

V is TRBV7-3 and J is TRBJ1-1; the D gene is possibly TRBD1 (5 bases). Germline V gene lookup returns CDR1 SGHTA and CDR2 FQGTGA. This CDR3 has 13 residues. Trimming took 5 bases from V and 3 from J, leaving 10 bases between them. For the CDR3, the DNA is TGTGCCAGCAGCAAATCCAGGGACACTGAAGCTTTCTTT. This encodes CASSKSRDTEAFF.

The V gene is TRBV29-1, the J gene TRBJ2-5; 11 nucleotides agree with TRBD2. The V and J ends lost 3 bases and 4 bases, in that order; junction bases with no gene match: 7. The germline gives CDR1 SQVTM, CDR2 ANQGSEA. The CDR3 is 15 residues long. CDR3 region: CSVEVLAGGVETQYF. DNA for the CDR3: TGCAGCGTTGAGGTTCTAGCGGGAGGTGTAGAGACCCAGTACTTC.

This chain joins TRBV3-1 (or the pseudogene TRBV3-2) and TRBJ1-2; D is possibly TRBD1 (5 bases). Trimming pared 4 bases from V and 4 bases from J, leaving 10 bases between. This CDR3 region has 13 residues. Germline V CDR1 and CDR2: LGHDT, YNNKEL (reference sequence). CDR3 in DNA: TGTGCCAGCAGCCCCGGACATCCCTATGGCTACACCTTC. Its protein product is CASSPGHPYGYTF.

The chain joins TRBV15 to TRBJ1-1, with D maybe TRBD1 (6 bases). Per germline, CDR1 LNHNV and CDR2 YYDKDF (reference sequence). The ends were cut back, 6 bases at V and 0 bases at J, with 23 bases in the middle. The CDR3 loop spans 18 amino acids. The CDR3 loop reads CATSVGAQYRSMNTEAFF. The DNA of the CDR3 is TGTGCCACCAGTGTGGGGGCGCAGTATCGATCGATGAACACTGAAGCTTTCTTT.